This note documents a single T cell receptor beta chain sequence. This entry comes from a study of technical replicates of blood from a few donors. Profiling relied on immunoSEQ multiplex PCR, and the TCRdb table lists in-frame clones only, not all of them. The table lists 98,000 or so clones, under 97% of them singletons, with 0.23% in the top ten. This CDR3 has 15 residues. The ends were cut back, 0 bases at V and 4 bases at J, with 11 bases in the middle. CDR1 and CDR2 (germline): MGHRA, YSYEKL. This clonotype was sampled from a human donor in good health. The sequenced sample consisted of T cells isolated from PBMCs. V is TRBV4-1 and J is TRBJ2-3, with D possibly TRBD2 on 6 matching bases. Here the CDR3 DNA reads TGCGCCAGCAGCCAAGAGCGGGGTAGTCCAGATACGCAGTATTTT. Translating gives CASSQERGSPDTQYF.